A selection of T cell receptor beta chains follows, all from one sample in a study of radiation and T cells in renal cell carcinoma. The protocol was immunoSEQ multiplex PCR, while the TCRdb copy is restricted to in-frame clones and leaves out a portion. The table shows about 49,000 clones, with approximately 83% occurring only once. The specimen was blood, collected from a patient whose treatment included radiotherapy and nephrectomy. These TCRs come from a woman in her sixties or seventies with renal cell carcinoma. Each CDR3 is given with its conserved first and last residue. D genes are given only for firm matches. Where a row states a size, it is once, few, many or the class of an expanded clone; other rows omit it.

j_call	clone_size	d_call	v_call	cdr3_aa	cdr3_nt
TRBJ2-2	.	TRBD1	TRBV14	CASSQGQGWTGELFF	TGTGCCAGCAGCCAAGGACAGGGTTGGACCGGGGAGCTGTTTTTT
TRBJ2-7	.	.	TRBV7-9	CASSLPGAYEQYF	TGTGCCAGCAGCTTACCGGGAGCCTACGAGCAGTACTTC
TRBJ2-5	.	.	TRBV4-1	CASSPGTAGLEQYF	TGCGCCAGCAGTCCCGGGACGGCCGGGTTGGAGCAGTACTTC
TRBJ1-2	.	TRBD1	TRBV18	CASSPGQGDLYNTF	TGTGCCAGCTCTCCGGGACAGGGGGACCTATATAACACCTTC
TRBJ2-7	.	.	TRBV5-6	CASSSYYEQYF	TGTGCCAGCAGCTCTTACTACGAGCAGTACTTC
TRBJ1-5	.	TRBD1	TRBV4-1	CASSRMTGDQPQHF	TGCGCCAGCAGCCGTATGACAGGGGATCAGCCCCAGCATTTT
TRBJ1-2	.	TRBD1	TRBV7-8	CASSLGQIRNYGYTF	TGTGCCAGCAGCTTGGGACAGATAAGAAACTATGGCTACACCTTC
TRBJ2-3	.	.	TRBV12-5	CASGFSTDTQYF	TGTGCTAGTGGTTTTAGCACAGATACGCAGTATTTT
TRBJ2-3	.	TRBD1	TRBV7-6	CASSPGQPDTQYF	TGTGCCAGCAGCCCGGGACAGCCAGATACGCAGTATTTT
TRBJ1-4	.	.	TRBV27	CASSKDLPNEKLFF	TGTGCCAGCAGTAAGGATCTCCCTAATGAAAAACTGTTTTTT
TRBJ1-3	few	.	TRBV2	CASRGWAGNTIYF	TGTGCCAGCAGGGGGTGGGCTGGAAACACCATATATTTT
TRBJ2-1	.	TRBD2	TRBV19	CASSPRSGGGYNEQFF	TGTGCCAGTAGTCCCCGGAGTGGGGGGGGGTACAATGAGCAGTTCTTC
TRBJ1-1	.	.	TRBV6-6	CASSRDRNTEAFF	TGTGCCAGCAGTCGGGATCGGAACACTGAAGCTTTCTTT
TRBJ1-2	few	.	TRBV2	CAKQTGRNYGYTF	TGTGCCAAGCAAACAGGCCGAAACTATGGCTACACCTTC
TRBJ2-5	once	.	TRBV7-2	CASSPTRQETQYF	TGTGCCAGCAGCCCAACAAGACAAGAGACCCAGTACTTC
TRBJ2-1	.	TRBD2	TRBV5-4	CASSLARAGGRNEQFF	TGTGCCAGCAGCTTGGCCCGAGCGGGAGGTCGCAATGAGCAGTTCTTC
TRBJ2-6	.	.	TRBV2	CASSVVGSGSGANVLTF	TGTGCCAGCAGTGTGGTTGGTAGTGGCTCTGGGGCCAACGTCCTGACTTTC
TRBJ2-1	.	.	TRBV5-4	CASSPSDSTEQFF	TGTGCCAGCAGCCCTTCAGATAGCACTGAGCAGTTCTTC
TRBJ2-1	few	.	TRBV5-1	CASSFLDEQFF	TGCGCCAGCAGCTTTTTAGATGAGCAGTTCTTC
TRBJ2-3	once	TRBD1	TRBV15	CATSRNRQGDSDTQYF	TGTGCCACCAGCAGAAACCGACAGGGGGATTCAGATACGCAGTATTTT
TRBJ1-1	.	.	TRBV19	CASSMTALNTEAFF	TGTGCCAGTAGTATGACAGCCTTGAACACTGAAGCTTTCTTT
TRBJ2-1	.	.	TRBV2	CASRAKSQNNEQFF	TGTGCCAGCAGGGCAAAGAGCCAGAACAATGAGCAGTTCTTC
TRBJ2-2	.	.	TRBV5-4	CASSLEGAGFTGELFF	TGTGCCAGCAGCTTGGAAGGTGCAGGGTTCACCGGGGAGCTGTTTTTT
TRBJ1-1	.	.	TRBV5-1	CASSFQGLNTEAFF	TGCGCCAGCAGCTTCCAGGGCCTGAACACTGAAGCTTTCTTT
TRBJ2-2	.	TRBD1	TRBV19	CASRLGTGDTGELFF	TGTGCCAGCCGCCTCGGGACAGGGGACACCGGGGAGCTGTTTTTT
TRBJ2-1	.	TRBD2	TRBV13	CASSLGGAGVSYNEQFF	TGTGCCAGCAGCTTGGGGGGTGCGGGGGTCTCCTACAATGAGCAGTTCTTC
TRBJ2-3	.	TRBD2	TRBV9	CASSVEAGEVGTDTQYF	TGTGCCAGCAGCGTAGAGGCGGGAGAAGTGGGCACAGATACGCAGTATTTT
TRBJ2-3	.	.	TRBV7-3	CASSLSPAPTDTQYF	TGTGCCAGCAGCTTAAGTCCAGCGCCAACAGATACGCAGTATTTT
TRBJ2-5	.	TRBD1	TRBV5-1	CASSLDGRGHETQYF	TGCGCCAGCAGCTTGGATGGCAGGGGGCATGAGACCCAGTACTTC
TRBJ2-7	.	.	TRBV5-6	CASSLGRASYEQYF	TGTGCCAGCAGTTTGGGCAGGGCCTCCTACGAGCAGTACTTC
TRBJ2-3	.	.	TRBV11-3	CASSLGNLATDTQYF	TGTGCCAGCAGCTTAGGGAATCTAGCTACAGATACGCAGTATTTT
TRBJ2-2	.	.	TRBV5-1	CASSSLNTGELFF	TGCGCCAGCAGCTCGCTGAACACCGGGGAGCTGTTTTTT
TRBJ2-7	.	TRBD1	TRBV29-1	CSATGQGAYEQYF	TGCAGCGCCACCGGACAGGGGGCCTACGAGCAGTACTTC
TRBJ1-3	.	.	TRBV11-2	CASSLVVGHTPGNTIYF	TGTGCCAGCAGCTTAGTGGTCGGACATACGCCTGGAAACACCATATATTTT
TRBJ2-5	.	TRBD2	TRBV7-3	CASSVAGGYQETQYF	TGTGCCAGCAGCGTAGCGGGGGGGTATCAAGAGACCCAGTACTTC
TRBJ2-2	.	TRBD1	TRBV29-1	CSVEEGQGAGELFF	TGCAGCGTTGAAGAAGGACAGGGGGCCGGGGAGCTGTTTTTT
TRBJ2-7	once	.	TRBV5-1	CASTRTGGGEQYF	TGCGCCAGCACCCGGACAGGTGGGGGGGAGCAGTACTTC
TRBJ2-2	.	.	TRBV2	CASNKLLGVDTGELFF	TGTGCCAGCAATAAATTACTCGGGGTTGACACCGGGGAGCTGTTTTTT
TRBJ2-5	.	.	TRBV30	CAWSGQGRETQYF	TGTGCCTGGAGTGGTCAGGGGCGGGAGACCCAGTACTTC
TRBJ1-1	few	.	TRBV30	CAWSPTGNTEAFF	TGTGCCTGGAGTCCTACGGGGAACACTGAAGCTTTCTTT
TRBJ2-2	.	.	TRBV7-3	CASSLLPLDYRNTGELFF	TGTGCCAGCAGCTTACTCCCTTTGGACTACCGGAACACCGGGGAGCTGTTTTTT
TRBJ2-5	.	TRBD2	TRBV5-4	CASSLGLAGAQETQYF	TGTGCCAGCAGCTTGGGACTAGCGGGGGCCCAAGAGACCCAGTACTTC